The 21 T cell receptor beta chains listed next were all sequenced from one sample in a study of T cells after yellow fever vaccination (dated by TCRdb to about 2019). In light of the paper, this sample's treatment or condition label describes: live attenuated yellow fever vaccine strain. The library was prepared using 5' RACE. TCRdb shows the sequencer as Illumina HiSeq 2500. TCRdb cleaned the public reads at Q25 with fastp, built clones with MiXCR and kept in-frame beta chains. Each CDR3 protein gets just one entry, which takes the most common genes and DNA from the rows behind it. The sample records 500,000 to 700,000 distinct CDR3 sequences, under 25% of which are singletons. The ten largest clones take up roughly an eighth of the sample. Here the sequenced sample was PBMCs, taken 15 days after the yellow fever booster vaccination. Receptor source: a man aged 30-40 years who received the YFV17D yellow fever vaccine.

This clonotype has a handful of counts. The V gene is TRBV24-1, the J gene TRBJ2-1; maybe TRBD2 (6 bases). Between the trimmed V and J ends, which lost 9 bases and 5 bases, there was a span of 19 bases. Germline V gene lookup returns CDR1 KGHDR and CDR2 SFDVKD. The CDR3 totals 15 residues. This CDR3 is CATRGGALGDNEQFF. CDR3 bases: TGTGCCACCCGAGGAGGGGCTCTCGGGGACAATGAGCAGTTCTTC.

The rearrangement links TRBV11-2 to TRBJ2-7, with D perhaps TRBD1 or TRBD2 (5 bases each). V lost 3 bases, J lost 2 bases, and 20 bases lay in between. Germline lookup yields CDR1 SGHAT and CDR2 FQNNGV. This CDR3 contains 17 residues. Here the CDR3 DNA reads TGTGCCAGCAGCTTCCGAGGGGTCCACACCCCGCCCTACGAGCAGTACTTC. Protein: CASSFRGVHTPPYEQYF. The variable domain in full, completed from reference TRBV11-2 and TRBJ2-7, reads EAGVAQSPRYKIIEKRQSVAFWCNPISGHATLYWYQQILGQGPKLLIQFQNNGVVDDSQLPKDRFSAERLKGVDSTLKIQPAKLEDSAVYLCASSFRGVHTPPYEQYFGPGTRLTVT.

This clonotype has more than one count but fewer than ten. The rearrangement uses TRBV5-1 and TRBJ2-1; D remains ambiguous. The CDR3 is 13 amino acids. Germline V gene data show CDR1 as SGHRS and CDR2 as YFSETQ. V lost 0 bases to trimming and J lost 9 bases, with 10 bases between them. The CDR3, as DNA: TGCGCCAGCAGCTTGGCCGCGCGGCTTGAGCAGTTCTTC. Translation: CASSLAARLEQFF.

The chain employs TRBV19 and TRBJ1-1; D is undetermined. This CDR3 is 13 amino acids long. The V end was cut by 3 bases, the J end by 1 base, with 6 bases between. The germline V gene encodes CDR1 LNHDA and CDR2 SQIVND (reference sequence). The CDR3 sequence is CASSIQANTEAFF. CDR3 DNA sequence: TGTGCCAGTAGTATCCAGGCGAACACTGAAGCTTTCTTT. Combining the CDR3 with reference TRBV19 and TRBJ1-1 gives the whole variable domain DGGITQSPKYLFRKEGQNVTLSCEQNLNHDAMYWYRQDPGQGLRLIYYSQIVNDFQKGDIAEGYSVSREKKESFPLTVTSAQKNPTAFYLCASSIQANTEAFFGQGTRLTVV.

The chain carries TRBV5-1 and TRBJ2-3, with D maybe TRBD1 (5 bases). Germline CDR1 is SGHRS and CDR2 is YFSETQ. The CDR3 spans 17 residues. Trimming took off 5 bases at V and 0 bases at J, with 19 bases between the two ends. The CDR3 loop reads CASRQHPQGTSTDTQYF. In DNA, the CDR3 is TGCGCCAGCAGACAACACCCCCAGGGAACTAGCACAGATACGCAGTATTTT.

This clonotype has ten or more counts. The chain couples TRBV12-3 or TRBV12-4 to TRBJ2-2; no reliable D call. This CDR3 is 13 amino acids long. V lost 6 bases, J lost 4 bases, and 9 bases lay in between. The CDR3 protein is CASSPQRTGELFF. In DNA form, the CDR3 reads TGTGCCAGCAGCCCCCAGCGCACCGGGGAGCTGTTTTTT.

This clonotype turned up a few times. This chain connects TRBV4-1 to TRBJ2-1; D may be TRBD1 or TRBD2 (7 bases each). V dropped 2 bases and J dropped 2 bases, with 13 bases sitting between them. The length of the CDR3 is 16 residues. Germline V gene sequence: CDR1 MGHRA, CDR2 YSYEKL. CDR3 protein: CASSQSTGTTYNEQFF. The CDR3 nucleotides read TGCGCCAGCAGCCAATCGACAGGGACTACCTACAATGAGCAGTTCTTC.

CDR3 region: CASSQAYLPWGEQYF. Written as DNA, the CDR3 is TGTGCCAGCAGCCAAGCCTACCTGCCATGGGGCGAGCAGTACTTC. This chain uses TRBV3-1 with TRBJ2-7; D is unclear. V shed 1 base and J shed 6 bases, with 16 bases lying between them. Germline V gene data show CDR1 as LGHDT and CDR2 as YNNKEL (reference sequence). The CDR3 contains 15 residues.

This clonotype was counted only a few times. The V and J genes are TRBV5-1 and TRBJ2-5; 7 bases fit TRBD1. The CDR3 consists of 14 residues. Looked up from germline, CDR1 is SGHRS and CDR2 is YFSETQ. With 4 bases clipped from V and 5 bases from J, the junction kept 8 bases outside the gene matches. The CDR3 protein is CASSDGTAAETQYF. In DNA, the CDR3 is TGCGCCAGCAGCGATGGGACAGCAGCGGAGACCCAGTACTTC. Combining the CDR3 with reference TRBV5-1 and TRBJ2-5 gives the whole variable domain KAGVTQTPRYLIKTRGQQVTLSCSPISGHRSVSWYQQTPGQGLQFLFEYFSETQRNKGNFPGRFSGRQFSNSRSEMNVSTLELGDSALYLCASSDGTAAETQYFGPGTRLLVL.

This clonotype turned up a few times. The chain joins TRBV24-1 to TRBJ2-6; D not certain. Germline V CDR1 and CDR2: KGHDR, SFDVKD. This CDR3 has 14 residues. V was clipped by 4 bases and J by 0 bases, with 3 bases between them. In DNA form, the CDR3 reads TGTGCCACCAGTGAATCCTCTGGGGCCAACGTCCTGACTTTC. Translation: CATSESSGANVLTF.

This clonotype came up a few times. This chain joins TRBV20-1 and TRBJ1-2; D is uncertain. The CDR3 consists of 15 residues. Germline lookup yields CDR1 DFQATT and CDR2 SNEGSKA (reference sequence). Deletions cut 5 bases from V and 0 bases from J, with 16 bases between. The CDR3 spells CSAQKQELANYGYTF. The DNA for the CDR3 is TGCAGTGCTCAGAAGCAGGAGTTAGCTAACTATGGCTACACCTTC.

This clonotype occurred a few times. V is TRBV7-2 and J is TRBJ2-7; maybe TRBD2 (5 bases). Trimming stripped 5 bases from V and 4 bases from J, with 15 bases between. Looked up from germline, CDR1 is SGHTA and CDR2 is FQGNSA. The length of the CDR3 is 14 residues. The CDR3, as DNA: TGTGCCAGCAGCGACCAAACTAGTATATACGAGCAGTACTTC. Protein product: CASSDQTSIYEQYF.

The chain couples TRBV7-9 to TRBJ2-1; TRBD1 might be the D (7 bases). Germline CDR1 is SEHNR and CDR2 is FQNEAQ (reference sequence). The CDR3 sequence is 14 residues long. Trimming pared 5 bases from V and 7 bases from J, leaving 15 bases between. The CDR3 region is CASSLSGGGNEQFF. The CDR3 DNA reads as TGTGCCAGCAGCCTTTCAGGGGGAGGAAATGAGCAGTTCTTC.

This clonotype came up many times. This rearrangement joins TRBV3-1 to TRBJ2-3; no firm D call. Germline V gives CDR1 LGHDT, CDR2 YNNKEL (reference sequence). The CDR3 covers 15 residues. Trimming removed 1 base at V and 0 bases at J, with 8 bases between. The CDR3 protein is CASSQAGRSTDTQYF. The CDR3 coding sequence is TGTGCCAGCAGCCAAGCCGGGCGGAGCACAGATACGCAGTATTTT.

The chain recombines TRBV15 with TRBJ2-4; D call uncertain. Germline loops: CDR1 LNHNV, CDR2 YYDKDF (reference sequence). V was pared by 1 base and J by 6 bases, with 10 bases between. The length of the CDR3 is 14 residues. The CDR3 protein is CATSRVDGRNIQYF. As DNA, the CDR3 is TGTGCCACCAGCAGAGTTGACGGAAGAAACATTCAGTACTTC.

The rearrangement uses TRBV4-3 and TRBJ1-3, with a weak D call TRBD1 (6 bases). V lost 0 bases and J lost 12, with 18 bases in between. The CDR3 spans 15 residues. Germline values: CDR1 LGHNA, CDR2 YSLEER. CDR3 in amino acids: CASSQDLGQSPRIYF. The CDR3 DNA reads TGCGCCAGCAGCCAAGATCTTGGACAGTCACCCCGCATATATTTT.

This chain links TRBV7-2 with TRBJ2-2, with TRBD2 identical over 10 bases. The V gene end was trimmed by 4 bases and the J gene end by 6 bases; junction bases not matched to a gene: 8. CDR1 SGHTA and CDR2 FQGNSA come from the germline V gene. This CDR3 is 16 amino acids long. In DNA, the CDR3 is TGTGCCAGCAGCTCAGGTCTAGCGGGAGTAGCCGGGGAGCTGTTTTTT. The encoded protein is CASSSGLAGVAGELFF. The full variable domain, with the rest looked up from reference TRBV7-2 and TRBJ2-2, is GAGVSQSPSNKVTEKGKDVELRCDPISGHTALYWYRQSLGQGLEFLIYFQGNSAPDKSGLPSDRFSAERTGGSVSTLTIQRTQQEDSAVYLCASSSGLAGVAGELFFGEGSRLTVL.

In its sample, this clonotype was seen many times. The chain joins TRBV7-2 to TRBJ2-3; D remains unclear. This CDR3 contains 14 residues. The germline gives CDR1 SGHTA, CDR2 FQGNSA. The V end lost 1 base, the J end lost 2 bases, and 7 bases lay between the germline ends. CDR3 amino acids: CASSLDSYTDTQYF. CDR3 in DNA: TGTGCCAGCAGCTTAGATAGCTACACAGATACGCAGTATTTT.

This clonotype was counted a few times. The chain has TRBV9 and TRBJ2-4; 8 bases are a match to TRBD2. Germline lookup yields CDR1 SGDLS and CDR2 YYNGEE. Unmatched junction bases numbered 11, after V lost 4 bases and J lost 8 bases. The CDR3 totals 15 residues. The CDR3 DNA is TGTGCCAGCAGCATTTCTAGCGGGCGGGGGGACATTCAGTACTTC. It codes for CASSISSGRGDIQYF.

This chain joins TRBV3-1 and TRBJ2-7; 7 nucleotides agree with TRBD2. V trimming: 3 bases; J trimming: 0 bases; junction bases outside the gene matches: 8. Germline V gene sequence: CDR1 LGHDT, CDR2 YNNKEL (reference sequence). This CDR3 is 16 amino acids long. CDR3 in amino acids: CASSHWRSSGSYEQYF. The CDR3 DNA follows: TGTGCCAGCAGCCATTGGAGGTCTAGCGGCTCCTACGAGCAGTACTTC.

This sequence joins TRBV12-3 or TRBV12-4 and TRBJ2-7, with TRBD1 matching 8 bases. The V gene end was trimmed by 6 bases and the J gene end by 6 bases; junction bases not matched to a gene: 16. This CDR3 has 16 residues. CDR3 loop: CASSHGTTTGVAEQYF. As DNA, the CDR3 is TGTGCCAGCAGCCATGGGACGACGACAGGGGTTGCCGAGCAGTACTTC.